The present TCR beta chain was sequenced within a study of a mutant IDH1 vaccine in newly diagnosed glioma. Study background: Receipt of radiotherapy, temozolomide, or both preceded the study, and most received both. Findings and caveats of the study: Vaccine-induced immune responses occurred in less than 95% of patients.

The CDR3 spans 14 residues. The germline gives CDR1 SGHNT, CDR2 YYREEE (reference sequence). The V end was cut by 0 bases, the J end by 2 bases, with 8 bases between. Noted time point: week 35, safety follow-up. Vaccination used 300 ug of mutant IDH1 20-mer peptide per dose, with topical imiquimod. Repertoires were generated with immunoSEQ multiplex PCR, while TCRdb's copy carries only in-frame clones and drops some. This sample yields around 45,000 clones, of which more than 75% are seen a single time; around 5.7% belongs to the top ten. Concerning this clone itself: The antigen remains unidentified.

Specimen: PBMCs, collected from a glioma patient whose treatment included an IDH1 peptide vaccine. The genes are TRBV5-4 and TRBJ2-5; no firm D call. The receptor was derived from a woman in her 40s with glioma. The CDR3: CASSLEGRQETQYF. The CDR3 DNA reads TGTGCCAGCAGCTTGGAAGGTCGTCAAGAGACCCAGTACTTC.